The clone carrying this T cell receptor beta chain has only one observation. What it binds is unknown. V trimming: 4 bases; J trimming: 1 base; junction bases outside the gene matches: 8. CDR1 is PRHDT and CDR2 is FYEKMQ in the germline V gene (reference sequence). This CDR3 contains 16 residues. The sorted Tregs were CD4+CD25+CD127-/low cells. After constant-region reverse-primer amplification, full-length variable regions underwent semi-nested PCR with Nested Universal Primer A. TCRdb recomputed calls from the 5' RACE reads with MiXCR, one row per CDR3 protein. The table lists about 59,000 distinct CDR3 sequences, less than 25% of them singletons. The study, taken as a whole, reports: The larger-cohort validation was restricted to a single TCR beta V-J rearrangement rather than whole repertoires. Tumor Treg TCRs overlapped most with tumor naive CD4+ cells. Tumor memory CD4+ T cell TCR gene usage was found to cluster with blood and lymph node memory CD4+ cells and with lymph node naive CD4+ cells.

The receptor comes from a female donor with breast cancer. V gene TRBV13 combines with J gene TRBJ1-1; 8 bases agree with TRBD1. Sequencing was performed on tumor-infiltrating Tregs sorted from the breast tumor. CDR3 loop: CASSYYGTGGNTEAFF. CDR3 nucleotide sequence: TGTGCCAGCAGCTACTACGGGACAGGAGGGAACACTGAAGCTTTCTTT.